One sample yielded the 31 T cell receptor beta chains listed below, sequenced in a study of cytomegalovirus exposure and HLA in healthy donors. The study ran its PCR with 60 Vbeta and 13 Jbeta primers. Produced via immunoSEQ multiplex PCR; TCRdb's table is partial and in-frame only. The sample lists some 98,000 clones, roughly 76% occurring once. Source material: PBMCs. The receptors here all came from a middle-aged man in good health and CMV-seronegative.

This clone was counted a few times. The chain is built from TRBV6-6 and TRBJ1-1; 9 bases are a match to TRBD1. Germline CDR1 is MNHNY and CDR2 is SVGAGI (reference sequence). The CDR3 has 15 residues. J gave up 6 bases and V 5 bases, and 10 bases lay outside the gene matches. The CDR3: CASSSNRGLSAEAFF. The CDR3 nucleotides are TGTGCCAGCAGTAGCAACAGGGGGCTATCGGCTGAAGCTTTCTTT.

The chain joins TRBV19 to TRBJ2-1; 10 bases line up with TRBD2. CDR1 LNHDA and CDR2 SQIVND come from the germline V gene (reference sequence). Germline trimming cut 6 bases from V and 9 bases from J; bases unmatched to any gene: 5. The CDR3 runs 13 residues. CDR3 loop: CASRLAGTVEQFF. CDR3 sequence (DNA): TGTGCCAGTAGACTAGCGGGAACCGTTGAGCAGTTCTTC.

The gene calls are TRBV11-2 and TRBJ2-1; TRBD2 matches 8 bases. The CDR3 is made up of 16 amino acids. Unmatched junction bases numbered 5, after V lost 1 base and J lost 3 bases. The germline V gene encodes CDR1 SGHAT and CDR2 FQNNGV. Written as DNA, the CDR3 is TGTGCCAGCAGCTTAGGCTGGACTAGCAACTACAATGAGCAGTTCTTC. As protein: CASSLGWTSNYNEQFF.

Written as DNA, the CDR3 is TGTGCCAGTAGTATCGGGAATGGGTACGAGCAGTACTTC. Translating it yields CASSIGNGYEQYF. The chain carries TRBV19 and TRBJ2-7; TRBD2 might be the D (5 bases). The germline V gene encodes CDR1 LNHDA and CDR2 SQIVND (reference sequence). V gave up 3 bases and J gave up 4 bases, with 10 bases separating them. The CDR3 consists of 13 residues.

The CDR3 here is CASSDRGTDTQYF. The CDR3 coding sequence is TGTGCCAGTAGTGACAGGGGCACAGATACGCAGTATTTT. This chain uses TRBV19 with TRBJ2-3, with 7 bases lining up with TRBD1. Germline V gene sequence: CDR1 LNHDA, CDR2 SQIVND (reference sequence). J gave up 1 base and V 5 bases, and 0 bases lay outside the gene matches. This CDR3 has 13 amino acids.

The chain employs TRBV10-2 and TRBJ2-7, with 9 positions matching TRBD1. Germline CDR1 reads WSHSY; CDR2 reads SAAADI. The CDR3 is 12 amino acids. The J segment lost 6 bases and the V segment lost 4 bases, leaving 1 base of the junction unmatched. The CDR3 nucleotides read TGCGCCAGCAGTGGACAGGGGGGCGAGCAGTACTTC. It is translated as CASSGQGGEQYF.

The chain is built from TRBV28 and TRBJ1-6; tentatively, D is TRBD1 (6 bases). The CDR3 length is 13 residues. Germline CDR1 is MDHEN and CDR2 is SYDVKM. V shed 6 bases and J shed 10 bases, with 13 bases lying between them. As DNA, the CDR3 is TGTGCCAGCAGCCTTACAGGGAGCTCACCCCTCCACTTT. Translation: CASSLTGSSPLHF. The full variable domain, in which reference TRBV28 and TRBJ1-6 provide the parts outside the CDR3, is DVKVTQSSRYLVKRTGEKVFLECVQDMDHENMFWYRQDPGLGLRLIYFSYDVKMKEKGDIPEGYSVSREKKERFSLILESASTNQTSMYLCASSLTGSSPLHFGNGTRLTVT.

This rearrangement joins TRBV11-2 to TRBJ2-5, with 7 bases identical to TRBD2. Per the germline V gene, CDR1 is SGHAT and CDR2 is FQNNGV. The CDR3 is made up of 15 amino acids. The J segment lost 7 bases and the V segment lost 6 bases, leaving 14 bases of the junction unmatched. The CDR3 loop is CASRSPLAEGGTQYF. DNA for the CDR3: TGTGCCAGCAGGTCCCCCCTAGCGGAGGGCGGGACCCAGTACTTC.

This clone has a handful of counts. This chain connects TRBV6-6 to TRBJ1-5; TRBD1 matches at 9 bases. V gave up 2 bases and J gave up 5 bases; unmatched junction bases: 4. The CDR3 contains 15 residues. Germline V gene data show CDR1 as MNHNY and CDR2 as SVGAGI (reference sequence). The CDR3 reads CASSYGTGFYQPQHF. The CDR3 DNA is TGTGCCAGCAGTTACGGGACAGGGTTTTATCAGCCCCAGCATTTT.

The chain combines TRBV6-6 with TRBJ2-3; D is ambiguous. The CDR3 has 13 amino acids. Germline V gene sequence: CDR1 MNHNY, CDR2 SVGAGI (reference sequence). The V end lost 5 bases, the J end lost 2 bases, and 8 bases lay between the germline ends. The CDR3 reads CASSKTTTDTQYF. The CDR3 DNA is TGTGCCAGCAGTAAGACAACCACAGATACGCAGTATTTT.

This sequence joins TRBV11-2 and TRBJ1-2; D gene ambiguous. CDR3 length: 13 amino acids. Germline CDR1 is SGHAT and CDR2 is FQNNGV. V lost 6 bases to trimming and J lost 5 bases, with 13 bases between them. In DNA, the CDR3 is TGTGCCAGCAGTTCCGGGTATTCTTATGGCTACACCTTC. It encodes CASSSGYSYGYTF.

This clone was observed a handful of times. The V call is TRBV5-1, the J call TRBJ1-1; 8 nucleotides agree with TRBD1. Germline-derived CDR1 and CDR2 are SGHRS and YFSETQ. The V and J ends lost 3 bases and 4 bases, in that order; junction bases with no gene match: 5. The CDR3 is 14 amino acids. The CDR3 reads CASSSRDRSTEAFF. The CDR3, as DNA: TGCGCCAGCAGCTCTAGGGACAGGAGCACTGAAGCTTTCTTT.

The CDR3 loop is CASSVTGTETYEQYF. The CDR3 DNA reads as TGTGCCAGCAGCGTAACCGGGACAGAGACCTACGAGCAGTACTTC. This chain connects TRBV7-2 to TRBJ2-5, with TRBD1 matching over 7 bases. The J call could be wrong; TRBJ2-7 is a better fit for the DNA end. The CDR3 is 15 amino acids. Germline CDR1 reads SGHTA; CDR2 reads FQGNSA.

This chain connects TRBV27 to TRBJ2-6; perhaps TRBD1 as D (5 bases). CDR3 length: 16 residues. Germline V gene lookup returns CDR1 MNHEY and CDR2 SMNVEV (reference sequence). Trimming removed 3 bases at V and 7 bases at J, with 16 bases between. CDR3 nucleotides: TGTGCCAGCAGTTTCAACAGGCTCCCCTCCGCCAACGTCCTGACTTTC. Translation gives CASSFNRLPSANVLTF.

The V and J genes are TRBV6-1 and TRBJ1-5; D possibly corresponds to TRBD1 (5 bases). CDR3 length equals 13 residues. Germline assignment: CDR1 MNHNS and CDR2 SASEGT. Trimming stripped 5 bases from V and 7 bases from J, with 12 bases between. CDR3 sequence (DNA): TGTGCCAGCAGTCCTCAGGACATCCAGCCCCAGCATTTT. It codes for CASSPQDIQPQHF.

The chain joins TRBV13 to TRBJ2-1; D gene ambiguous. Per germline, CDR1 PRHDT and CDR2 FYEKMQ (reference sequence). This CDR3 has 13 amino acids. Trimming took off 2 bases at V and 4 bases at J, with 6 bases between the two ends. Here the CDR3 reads CASSLPEYNEQFF. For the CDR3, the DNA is TGTGCCAGCAGCTTACCCGAGTACAATGAGCAGTTCTTC.

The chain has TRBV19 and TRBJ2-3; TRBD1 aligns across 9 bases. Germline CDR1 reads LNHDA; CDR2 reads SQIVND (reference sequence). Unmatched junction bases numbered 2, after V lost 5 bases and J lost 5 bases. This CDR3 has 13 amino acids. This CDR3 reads CASSVGQGDTQYF. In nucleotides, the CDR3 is TGTGCCAGTAGTGTGGGACAGGGAGATACGCAGTATTTT.

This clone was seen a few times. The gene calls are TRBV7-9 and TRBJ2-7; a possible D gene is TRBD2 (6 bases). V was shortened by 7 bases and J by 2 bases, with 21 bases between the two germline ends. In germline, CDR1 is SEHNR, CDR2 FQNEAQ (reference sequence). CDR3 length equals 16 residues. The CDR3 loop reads CASTLGVGEATYEQYF. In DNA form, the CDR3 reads TGTGCCAGCACCCTCGGAGTCGGGGAGGCCACCTACGAGCAGTACTTC. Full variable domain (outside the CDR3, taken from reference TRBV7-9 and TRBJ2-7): DTGVSQNPRHKITKRGQNVTFRCDPISEHNRLYWYRQTLGQGPEFLTYFQNEAQLEKSRLLSDRFSAERPKGSFSTLEIQRTEQGDSAMYLCASTLGVGEATYEQYFGPGTRLTVT.

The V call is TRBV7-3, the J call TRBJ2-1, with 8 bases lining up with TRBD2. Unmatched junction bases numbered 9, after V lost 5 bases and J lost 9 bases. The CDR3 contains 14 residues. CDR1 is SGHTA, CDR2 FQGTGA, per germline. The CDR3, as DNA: TGTGCCAGCAGCCTGAACGGACTAGCAGGTGAGCAGTTCTTC. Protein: CASSLNGLAGEQFF.

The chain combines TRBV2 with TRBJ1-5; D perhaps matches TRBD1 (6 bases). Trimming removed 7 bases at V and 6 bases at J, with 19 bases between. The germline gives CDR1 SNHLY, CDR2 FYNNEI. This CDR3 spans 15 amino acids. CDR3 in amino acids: CASTEGVGLGQPQHF. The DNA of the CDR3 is TGTGCCAGCACCGAGGGGGTCGGGCTCGGTCAGCCCCAGCATTTT.

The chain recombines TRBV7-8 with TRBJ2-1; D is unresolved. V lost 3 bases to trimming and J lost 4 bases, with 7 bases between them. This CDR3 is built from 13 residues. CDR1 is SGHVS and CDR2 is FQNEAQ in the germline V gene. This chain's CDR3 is CASSLSVYNEQFF. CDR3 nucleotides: TGTGCCAGCAGCTTGTCAGTTTACAATGAGCAGTTCTTC.

As DNA, the CDR3 is TGTGCCAGCAGCACCACGAGCGGGGGGGCCTACGAGCAGTACTTC. Amino acid sequence: CASSTTSGGAYEQYF. The V and J genes are TRBV28 and TRBJ2-7; TRBD2 aligns across 10 bases. V lost 6 bases to trimming and J lost 2 bases; unmatched junction nucleotides: 7. CDR3 size: 15 residues. Germline lookup yields CDR1 MDHEN and CDR2 SYDVKM.

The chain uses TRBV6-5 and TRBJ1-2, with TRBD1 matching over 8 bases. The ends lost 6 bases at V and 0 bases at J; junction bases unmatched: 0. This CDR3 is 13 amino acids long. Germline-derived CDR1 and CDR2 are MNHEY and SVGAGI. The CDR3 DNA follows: TGTGCCAGCAGACAGGGGGCTAACTATGGCTACACCTTC. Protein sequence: CASRQGANYGYTF.

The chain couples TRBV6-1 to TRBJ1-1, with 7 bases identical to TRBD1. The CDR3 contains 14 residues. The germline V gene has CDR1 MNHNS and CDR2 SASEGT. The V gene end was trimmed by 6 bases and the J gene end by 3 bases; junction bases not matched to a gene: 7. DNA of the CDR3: TGTGCCAGCAGGGACAGGCCAGAATACACTGAAGCTTTCTTT. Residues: CASRDRPEYTEAFF.

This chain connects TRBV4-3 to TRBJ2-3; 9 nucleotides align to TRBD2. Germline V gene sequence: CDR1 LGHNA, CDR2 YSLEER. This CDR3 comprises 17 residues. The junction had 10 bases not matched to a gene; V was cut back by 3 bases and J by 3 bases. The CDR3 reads CASSQERGATGTDTQYF. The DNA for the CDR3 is TGCGCCAGCAGCCAGGAGCGGGGGGCGACGGGAACAGATACGCAGTATTTT.

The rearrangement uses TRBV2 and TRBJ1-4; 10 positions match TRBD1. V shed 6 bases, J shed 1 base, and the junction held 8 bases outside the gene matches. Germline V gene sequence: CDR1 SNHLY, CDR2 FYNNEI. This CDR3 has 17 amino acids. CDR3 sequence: CASRRGTGVETNEKLFF. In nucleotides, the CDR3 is TGTGCCAGCAGGCGGGGGACAGGGGTGGAAACTAATGAAAAACTGTTTTTT.

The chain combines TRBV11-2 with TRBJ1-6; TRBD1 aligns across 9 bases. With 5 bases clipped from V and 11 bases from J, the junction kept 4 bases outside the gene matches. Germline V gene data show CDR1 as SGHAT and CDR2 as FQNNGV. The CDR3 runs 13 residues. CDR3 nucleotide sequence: TGTGCCAGCAGCCTCGGGACAGGGACACCCCTCCACTTT. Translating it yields CASSLGTGTPLHF.

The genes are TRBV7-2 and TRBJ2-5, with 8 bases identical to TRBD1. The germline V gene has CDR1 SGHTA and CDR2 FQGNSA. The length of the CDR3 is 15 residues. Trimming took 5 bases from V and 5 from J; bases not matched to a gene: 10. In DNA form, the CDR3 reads TGTGCCAGCAGCATACGGACAGGGCGCGGGGAGACCCAGTACTTC. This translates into CASSIRTGRGETQYF.

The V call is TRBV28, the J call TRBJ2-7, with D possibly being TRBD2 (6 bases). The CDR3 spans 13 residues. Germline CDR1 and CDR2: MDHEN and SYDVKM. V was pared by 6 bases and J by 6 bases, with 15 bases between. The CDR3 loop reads CASSGGRGVEQYF. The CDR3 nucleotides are TGTGCCAGCAGCGGCGGTCGCGGGGTCGAGCAGTACTTC.

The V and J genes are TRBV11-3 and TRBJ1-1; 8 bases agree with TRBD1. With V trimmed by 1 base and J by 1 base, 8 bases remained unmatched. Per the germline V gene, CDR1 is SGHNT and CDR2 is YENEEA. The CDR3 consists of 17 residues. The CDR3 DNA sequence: TGTGCCAGCAGCTTAGGTGAGCCAGGACAGGGGAACACTGAAGCTTTCTTT. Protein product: CASSLGEPGQGNTEAFF.

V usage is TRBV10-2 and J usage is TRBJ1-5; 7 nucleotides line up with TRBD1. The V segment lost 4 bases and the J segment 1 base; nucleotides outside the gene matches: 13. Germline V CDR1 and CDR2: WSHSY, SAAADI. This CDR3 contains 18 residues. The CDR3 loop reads CASSGQGDSRLSNQPQHF. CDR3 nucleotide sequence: TGCGCCAGCAGTGGCCAGGGGGACAGCCGTTTAAGCAATCAGCCCCAGCATTTT.